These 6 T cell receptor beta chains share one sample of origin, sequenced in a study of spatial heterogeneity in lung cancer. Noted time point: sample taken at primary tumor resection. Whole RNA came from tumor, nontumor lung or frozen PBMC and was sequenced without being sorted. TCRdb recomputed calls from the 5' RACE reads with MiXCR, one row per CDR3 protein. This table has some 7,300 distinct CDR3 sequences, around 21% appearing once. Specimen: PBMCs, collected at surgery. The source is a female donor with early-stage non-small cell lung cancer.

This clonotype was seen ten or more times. CDR3 region: CSARPPGLASYNEQFF. CDR3 DNA sequence: TGCAGTGCTAGACCTCCGGGACTAGCCTCCTACAATGAGCAGTTCTTC. This chain uses TRBV20-1 with TRBJ2-1; 9 bases map to TRBD2. Germline loops: CDR1 DFQATT, CDR2 SNEGSKA (reference sequence). The length of the CDR3 is 16 residues. Trimming at V came to 2 bases and at J to 0 bases, leaving 5 bases not matched to a gene.

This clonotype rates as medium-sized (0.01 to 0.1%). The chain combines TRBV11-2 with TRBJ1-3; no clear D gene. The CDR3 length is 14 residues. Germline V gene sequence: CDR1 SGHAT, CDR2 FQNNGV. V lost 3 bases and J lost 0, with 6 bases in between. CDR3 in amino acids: CASSFGSSGNTIYF. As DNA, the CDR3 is TGTGCCAGCAGCTTTGGAAGCTCTGGAAACACCATATATTTT.

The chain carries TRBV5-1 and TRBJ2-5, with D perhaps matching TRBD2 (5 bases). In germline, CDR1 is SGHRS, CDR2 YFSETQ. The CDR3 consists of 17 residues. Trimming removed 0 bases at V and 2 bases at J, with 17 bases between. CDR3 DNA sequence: TGCGCCAGCAGCTTGGGGTATTCCGGGATACTACAAGAGACCCAGTACTTC. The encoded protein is CASSLGYSGILQETQYF.

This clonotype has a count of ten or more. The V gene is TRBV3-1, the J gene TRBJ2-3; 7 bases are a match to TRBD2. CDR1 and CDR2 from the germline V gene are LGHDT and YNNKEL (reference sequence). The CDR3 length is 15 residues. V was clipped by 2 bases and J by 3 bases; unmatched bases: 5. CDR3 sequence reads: CASSQSRTRTDTQYF. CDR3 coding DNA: TGTGCCAGCAGCCAATCGAGGACTAGAACAGATACGCAGTATTTT.

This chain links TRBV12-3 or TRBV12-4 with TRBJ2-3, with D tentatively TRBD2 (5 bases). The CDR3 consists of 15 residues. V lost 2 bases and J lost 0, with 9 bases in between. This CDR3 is CASSLRGLSTDTQYF. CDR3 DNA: TGTGCCAGCAGTTTACGCGGACTTAGCACAGATACGCAGTATTTT.

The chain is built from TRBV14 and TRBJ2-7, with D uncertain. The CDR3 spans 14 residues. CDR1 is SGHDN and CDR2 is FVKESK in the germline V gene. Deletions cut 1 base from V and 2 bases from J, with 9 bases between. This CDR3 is CASSQVWQTYEQYF. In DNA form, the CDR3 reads TGTGCCAGCAGCCAAGTTTGGCAAACCTACGAGCAGTACTTC.